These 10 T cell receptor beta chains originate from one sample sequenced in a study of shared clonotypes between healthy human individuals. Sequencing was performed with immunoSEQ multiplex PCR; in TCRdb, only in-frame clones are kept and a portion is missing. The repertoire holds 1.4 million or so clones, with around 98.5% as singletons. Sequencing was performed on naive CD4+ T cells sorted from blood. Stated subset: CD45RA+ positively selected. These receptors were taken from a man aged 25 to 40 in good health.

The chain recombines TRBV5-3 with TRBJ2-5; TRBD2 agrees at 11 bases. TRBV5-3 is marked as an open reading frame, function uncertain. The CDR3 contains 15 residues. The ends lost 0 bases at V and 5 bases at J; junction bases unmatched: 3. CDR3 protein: CARSLATSGSETQYF. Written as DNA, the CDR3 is TGTGCCAGAAGCTTGGCTACTAGCGGGAGTGAGACCCAGTACTTC.

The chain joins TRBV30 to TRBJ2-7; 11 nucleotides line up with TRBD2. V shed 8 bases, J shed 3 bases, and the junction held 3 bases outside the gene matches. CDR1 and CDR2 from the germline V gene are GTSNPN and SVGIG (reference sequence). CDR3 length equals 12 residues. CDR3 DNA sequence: TGTGCCCTGACTAGCGGGATCTACGAGCAGTACTTC. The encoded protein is CALTSGIYEQYF.

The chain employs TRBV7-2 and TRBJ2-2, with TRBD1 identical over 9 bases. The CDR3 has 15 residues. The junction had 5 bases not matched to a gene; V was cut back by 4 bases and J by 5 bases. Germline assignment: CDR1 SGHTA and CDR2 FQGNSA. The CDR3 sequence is CASSSTGGRTGELFF. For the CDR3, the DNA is TGTGCCAGCAGCTCTACAGGGGGCAGGACCGGGGAGCTGTTTTTT. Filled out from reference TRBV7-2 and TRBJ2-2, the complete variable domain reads GAGVSQSPSNKVTEKGKDVELRCDPISGHTALYWYRQSLGQGLEFLIYFQGNSAPDKSGLPSDRFSAERTGGSVSTLTIQRTQQEDSAVYLCASSSTGGRTGELFFGEGSRLTVL.

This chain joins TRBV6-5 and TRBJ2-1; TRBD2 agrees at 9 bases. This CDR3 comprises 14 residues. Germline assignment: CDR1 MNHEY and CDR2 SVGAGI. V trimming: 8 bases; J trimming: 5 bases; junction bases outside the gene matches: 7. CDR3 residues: CASSKLAGNNEQFF. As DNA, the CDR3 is TGTGCCAGCTCAAAGCTAGCGGGAAACAATGAGCAGTTCTTC.

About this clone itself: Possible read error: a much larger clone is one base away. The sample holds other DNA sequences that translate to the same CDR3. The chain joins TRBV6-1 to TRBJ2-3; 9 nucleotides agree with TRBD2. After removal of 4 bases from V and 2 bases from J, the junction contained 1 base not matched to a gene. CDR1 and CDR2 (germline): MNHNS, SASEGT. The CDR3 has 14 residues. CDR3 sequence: CASSGGRATDTQYF. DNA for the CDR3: TGTGCCAGCAGTGGCGGGAGGGCCACAGATACGCAGTATTTT.

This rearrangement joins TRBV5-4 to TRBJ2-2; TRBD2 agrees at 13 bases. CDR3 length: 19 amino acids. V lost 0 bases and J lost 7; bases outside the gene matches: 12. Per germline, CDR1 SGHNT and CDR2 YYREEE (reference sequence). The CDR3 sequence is CASSLAGTSGRALVGELFF. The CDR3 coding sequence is TGTGCCAGCAGCTTGGCCGGAACTAGCGGGAGGGCCCTGGTCGGGGAGCTGTTTTTT.

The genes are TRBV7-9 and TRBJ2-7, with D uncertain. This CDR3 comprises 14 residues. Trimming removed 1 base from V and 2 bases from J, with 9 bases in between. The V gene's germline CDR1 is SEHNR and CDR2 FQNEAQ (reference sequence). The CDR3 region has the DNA TGTGCCAGCAGCTTAGGTGAAATACCCTACGAGCAGTACTTC. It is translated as CASSLGEIPYEQYF.

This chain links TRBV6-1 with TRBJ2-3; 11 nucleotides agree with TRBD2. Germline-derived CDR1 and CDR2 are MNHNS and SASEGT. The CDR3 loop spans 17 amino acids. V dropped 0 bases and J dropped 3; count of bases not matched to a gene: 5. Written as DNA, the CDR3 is TGTGCCAGCAGTGAAGCGCGCACTAGCGGGAGAACAGATACGCAGTATTTT. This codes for CASSEARTSGRTDTQYF.

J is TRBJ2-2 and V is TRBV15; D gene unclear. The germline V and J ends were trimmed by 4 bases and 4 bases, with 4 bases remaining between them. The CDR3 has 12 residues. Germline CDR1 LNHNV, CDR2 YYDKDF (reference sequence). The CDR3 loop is CATSILTGELFF. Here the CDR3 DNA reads TGTGCCACCAGCATCCTCACCGGGGAGCTGTTTTTT.

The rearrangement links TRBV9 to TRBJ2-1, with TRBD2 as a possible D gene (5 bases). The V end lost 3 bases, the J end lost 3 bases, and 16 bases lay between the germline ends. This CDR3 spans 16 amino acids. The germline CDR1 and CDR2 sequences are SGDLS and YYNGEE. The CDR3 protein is CASSERPSTSYNEQFF. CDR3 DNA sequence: TGTGCCAGCAGCGAACGCCCCTCCACTAGCTACAATGAGCAGTTCTTC.